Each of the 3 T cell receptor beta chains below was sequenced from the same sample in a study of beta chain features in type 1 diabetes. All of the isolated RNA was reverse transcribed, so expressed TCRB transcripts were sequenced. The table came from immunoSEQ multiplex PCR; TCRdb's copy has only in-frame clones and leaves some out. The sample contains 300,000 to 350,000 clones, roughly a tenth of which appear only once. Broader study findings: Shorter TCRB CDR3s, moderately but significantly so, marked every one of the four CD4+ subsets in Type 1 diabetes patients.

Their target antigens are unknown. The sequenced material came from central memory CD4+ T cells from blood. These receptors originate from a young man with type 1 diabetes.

CDR3 in DNA: TGTGCCTGGAGACAGTCCCACAGTATGAACACTGAAGCTTTCTTT. Translation gives CAWRQSHSMNTEAFF. The chain combines TRBV30 with TRBJ1-1; D is ambiguous. Germline assignment: CDR1 GTSNPN and CDR2 SVGIG (reference sequence). Trimming pared 3 bases from V and 0 bases from J, leaving 14 bases between. This CDR3 is built from 15 residues.

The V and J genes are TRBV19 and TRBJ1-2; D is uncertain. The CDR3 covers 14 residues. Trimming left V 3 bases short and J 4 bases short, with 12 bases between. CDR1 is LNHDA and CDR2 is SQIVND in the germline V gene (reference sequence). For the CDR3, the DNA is TGTGCCAGTAGTATGGTCGGTCTCGCCTATGGCTACACCTTC. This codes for CASSMVGLAYGYTF.

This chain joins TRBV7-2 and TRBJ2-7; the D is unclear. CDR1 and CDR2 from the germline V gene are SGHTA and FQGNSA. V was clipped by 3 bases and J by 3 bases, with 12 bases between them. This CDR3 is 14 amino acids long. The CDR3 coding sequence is TGTGCCAGCAGCTTCCGCGGTTCTATCTACGAGCAGTACTTC. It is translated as CASSFRGSIYEQYF.